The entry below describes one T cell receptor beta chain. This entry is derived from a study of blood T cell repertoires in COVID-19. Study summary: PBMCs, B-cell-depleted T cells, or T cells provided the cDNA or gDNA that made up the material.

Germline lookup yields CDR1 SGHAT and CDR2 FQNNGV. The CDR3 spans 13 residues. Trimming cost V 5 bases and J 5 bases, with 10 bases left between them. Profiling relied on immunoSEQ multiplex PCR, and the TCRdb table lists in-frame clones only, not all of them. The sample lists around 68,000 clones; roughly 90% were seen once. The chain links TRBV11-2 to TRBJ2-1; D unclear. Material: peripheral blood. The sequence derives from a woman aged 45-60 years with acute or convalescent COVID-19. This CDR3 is CASSPGSNNEQFF. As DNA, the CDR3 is TGTGCCAGCAGCCCCGGGTCGAACAATGAGCAGTTCTTC.